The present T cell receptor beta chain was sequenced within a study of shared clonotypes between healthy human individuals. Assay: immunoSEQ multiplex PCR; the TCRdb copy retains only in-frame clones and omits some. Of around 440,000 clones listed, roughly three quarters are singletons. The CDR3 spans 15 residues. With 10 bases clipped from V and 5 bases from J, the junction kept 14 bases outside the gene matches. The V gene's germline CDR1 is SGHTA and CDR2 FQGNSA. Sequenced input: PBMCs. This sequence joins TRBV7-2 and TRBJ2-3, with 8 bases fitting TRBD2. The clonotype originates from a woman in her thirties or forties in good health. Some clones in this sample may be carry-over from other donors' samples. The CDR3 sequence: CATALSGGTQDTQYF. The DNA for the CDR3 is TGTGCCACCGCCCTTTCGGGGGGGACTCAAGATACGCAGTATTTT.